This TCR beta chain was sequenced during a study of early stage breast cancer tumors. The CDR3 runs to 14 residues. Germline V lookup: CDR1 SGDLS, CDR2 YYNGEE. Libraries were prepared by immunoSEQ multiplex PCR; TCRdb keeps only in-frame clonotypes and omits some of them. The sample gives about 1,600 clones, around 79% of which show up once; about 8.4% is in the top ten. This sequence was found in a person aged 65 to 85 with breast cancer. The chain couples TRBV9 to TRBJ2-5; TRBD2 might be the D (6 bases). With the DNA end fitting TRBJ2-7 better, the J assignment may be wrong. Sequenced: normal breast tissue next to the tumor. The CDR3 DNA reads TGTGCCAGCAGCGCCCTCAGCGGGCCCTACGAGCAGTACTTC. Amino acid sequence: CASSALSGPYEQYF.